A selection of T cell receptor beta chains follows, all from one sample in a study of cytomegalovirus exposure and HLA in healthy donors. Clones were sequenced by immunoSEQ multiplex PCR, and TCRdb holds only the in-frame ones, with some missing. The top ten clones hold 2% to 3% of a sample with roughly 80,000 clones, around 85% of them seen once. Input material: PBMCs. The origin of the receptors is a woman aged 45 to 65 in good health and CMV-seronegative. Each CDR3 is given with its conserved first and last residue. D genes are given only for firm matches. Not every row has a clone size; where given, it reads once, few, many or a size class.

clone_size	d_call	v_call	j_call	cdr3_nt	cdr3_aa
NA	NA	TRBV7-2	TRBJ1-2	TGTGCCAGCAGCTCGAATGGGGGCGCGAGTGGCTACACCTTC	CASSSNGGASGYTF
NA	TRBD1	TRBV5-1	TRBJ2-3	TGCGCCAGCAGCTCCGGGACAGCGAACTTTAGAGATACGCAGTATTTT	CASSSGTANFRDTQYF
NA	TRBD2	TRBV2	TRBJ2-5	TGTGCCAGCAGTGCGGGGGGGCGAGGGGAGACCCAGTACTTC	CASSAGGRGETQYF
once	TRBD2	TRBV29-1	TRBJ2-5	TGCAGCGTTGAGGGGGGGACGTACCAAGAGACCCAGTACTTC	CSVEGGTYQETQYF
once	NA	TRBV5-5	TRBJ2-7	TGTGCCAGCAGCTTGGACAGAACCACCCGGCGCGAGCAGTACTTC	CASSLDRTTRREQYF
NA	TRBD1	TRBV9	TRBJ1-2	TGTGCCAGCAGCGTAGAGGGACAGGGGGCCTATGGCTACACCTTC	CASSVEGQGAYGYTF
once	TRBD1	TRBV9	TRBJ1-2	TGTGCCAGCAGCACGAGGACAGGGGAAGCTAACTATGGCTACACCTTC	CASSTRTGEANYGYTF
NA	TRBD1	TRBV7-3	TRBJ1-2	TGTGCCAGCAGCTTACTACCGGGACAGGGTTATGGCTACACCTTC	CASSLLPGQGYGYTF
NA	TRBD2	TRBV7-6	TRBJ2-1	TGTGCCGTCCGGGAGGGGGACTCCCCCACCAAATACAATGAGCAGTTCTTC	CAVREGDSPTKYNEQFF
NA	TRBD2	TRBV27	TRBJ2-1	TGTGCCAGCAGTTTAGGGACTAGCGGGAGAAATGAGCAGTTCTTC	CASSLGTSGRNEQFF
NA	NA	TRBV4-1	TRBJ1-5	TGCGCCAGCAGCCACGACGGGAATCAGCCCCAGCATTTT	CASSHDGNQPQHF
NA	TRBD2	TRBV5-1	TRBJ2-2	TGCGCCAGCAGCCTCTCGGGGAGGGACACCGGGGAGCTGTTTTTT	CASSLSGRDTGELFF
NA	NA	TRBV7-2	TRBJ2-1	TGTGCCAGCAGCTTAGCGCAAGAGGTCTACAATGAGCAGTTCTTC	CASSLAQEVYNEQFF